This T cell receptor beta chain was found in a study of T cells expressing NK-cell markers. CDR3 size: 14 residues. CDR1 is MNHNS and CDR2 is SASEGT in the germline V gene. TCRdb reanalyzed the 5' RACE reads and collapses them to one entry per CDR3 protein, without DNA. The sample table sets out a few hundred thousand distinct CDR3 sequences. The sequence derives from a man between 18 and 69 years old in good health. J is TRBJ2-7 and V is TRBV6-1; TCRdb reports TRBD1, a call that lacks DNA to check it against. Specimen: blood T cells: a sorted CD56 or NKG2C T cell subset, CD4+ or CD8+ T cells, or bulk PBMC T cells (not recorded which). CDR3 sequence: CASPSGRGRYEQYF.